This is a list of T cell receptor beta chains from one sample in a study of cytomegalovirus exposure and HLA in healthy donors. TCRdb keeps only in-frame clones here, not all; method: immunoSEQ multiplex PCR. The table shows about 54,000 clones, with approximately 90% occurring only once. Sequences were obtained from PBMCs. The receptors here all came from a woman under 30 in good health and CMV-seropositive. Each CDR3 is given with its conserved first and last residue. Fields, in order: J gene, clone size, D gene, V gene, CDR3 DNA, CDR3 protein. D genes are given only for firm matches. Clone sizes are given selectively: once, few, many, or a class where the clone is expanded.

TRBJ2-1	.	.	TRBV4-2	TGTGCCAGCAGCCAAGATCTGGGAGGGGGGAATGAGCAGTTCTTC	CASSQDLGGGNEQFF
TRBJ1-1	.	.	TRBV6-1	TGTGCCAGCAGTGAAAGTCGTACACTGAACACTGAAGCTTTCTTT	CASSESRTLNTEAFF
TRBJ2-1	.	TRBD2	TRBV19	TGTGCCACCCGATACACCGGGACTAGCGGCTTCAATGAGCAGTTCTTC	CATRYTGTSGFNEQFF
TRBJ1-2	.	TRBD1	TRBV6-1	TGTGCCAGCAGTGACCCAGGGGGTTATAACTATGGCTACACCTTC	CASSDPGGYNYGYTF
TRBJ1-6	.	.	TRBV6-6	TGTGCCAGCATTAGAGGGATTGGATCACCCCTCCACTTT	CASIRGIGSPLHF
TRBJ2-3	.	.	TRBV6-6	TGTGCCAGCAGAACAGGAGATACGCAGTATTTT	CASRTGDTQYF
TRBJ2-3	.	.	TRBV5-1	TGCGCCAGCACTGGGACTCCGAGCACAGATACGCAGTATTTT	CASTGTPSTDTQYF
TRBJ2-7	.	TRBD2	TRBV7-9	TGTGCCAGCAGCTGGGGACTAGCGGGGGGGGTGACCTACGAGCAGTACTTC	CASSWGLAGGVTYEQYF
TRBJ1-2	.	.	TRBV15	TGTGCCACCAGCAGAGTAGCGGGGATCGAATACACCTTC	CATSRVAGIEYTF
TRBJ2-3	.	TRBD2	TRBV30	TGTGCCTGGAGTTCCGGCCTAGCGGGGGTACTGCAGGATACGCAGTATTTT	CAWSSGLAGVLQDTQYF
TRBJ1-5	few	.	TRBV27	TGTGCCAGCAGTTTAGCCTATAGCAATCAGCCCCAGCATTTT	CASSLAYSNQPQHF
TRBJ2-1	.	TRBD1	TRBV10-1	TGCGCCAGCAGTGACCGGACAGGGTTGCCGAACAATGAGCAGTTCTTC	CASSDRTGLPNNEQFF
TRBJ1-1	.	.	TRBV12-5	TGTGCTAGTGGCTCTCCCGACAACAGACACCTTCCGAACACTGAAGCTTTCTTT	CASGSPDNRHLPNTEAFF
TRBJ1-2	.	.	TRBV4-1	TGCGCCAGCAGGGTGGGATCAGGAGGGTATGGCTACACCTTC	CASRVGSGGYGYTF
TRBJ2-2	.	.	TRBV11-2	TGTGCCAGCAGAGGGGGGGCAGGGACCGGGGAGCTGTTTTTT	CASRGGAGTGELFF
TRBJ2-2	.	.	TRBV7-9	TGTGCCAGCAGCTTAGCGCTGGCAGGGAACACCGGGGAGCTGTTTTTT	CASSLALAGNTGELFF
TRBJ2-3	.	TRBD1	TRBV5-1	TGCGCCAGCAGCAAAACAGGGGCGTCATACACAGATACGCAGTATTTT	CASSKTGASYTDTQYF
TRBJ1-2	.	TRBD1	TRBV5-1	TGCGCCAGCAGCTTGGACAGGGGTGTTCATGGCTACACCTTC	CASSLDRGVHGYTF
TRBJ1-2	.	.	TRBV28	TGTGCCAGCACCATTACAGGGAACTATGGCTACACCTTC	CASTITGNYGYTF